This note documents a single T cell receptor (beta chain) sequence. The sample belongs to a study of blood T cell repertoires in COVID-19. Across the study: Sources were T cells, B-cell-depleted T cells, or PBMCs; the material itself was cDNA or gDNA.

The CDR3 is made up of 17 amino acids. Germline V gives CDR1 SGHKS, CDR2 YYEKEE (reference sequence). Trimming removed 4 bases from V and 5 bases from J; junction bases left unmatched: 13. The protocol was immunoSEQ multiplex PCR, while the TCRdb copy is restricted to in-frame clones and leaves out a portion. The sample shows under 300,000 clones, 88% of them seen only once. The receptor's source is a young woman with acute or convalescent COVID-19. The source material was peripheral blood. The V gene is TRBV5-5, the J gene TRBJ2-3; 10 bases match TRBD1. The CDR3 region is CASSPVRDRGLLDTQYF. The CDR3 bases are TGTGCCAGCAGCCCGGTCCGGGACAGGGGTTTGTTAGATACGCAGTATTTT.